Below, 8 T cell receptor beta chains from the same sample are listed, as sequenced in a study of response to subunit inactivated influenza vaccine. TCRdb recomputed calls from the RT-PCR reads with MiXCR, one row per CDR3 protein. The sample shows fewer than 650,000 distinct CDR3 sequences, 13% of them seen only once. This sample comprised PBMCs from blood, obtained about 40 days after vaccination. These receptors were collected from a man in his forties or fifties who received an inactivated influenza vaccine.

This clonotype was counted a few times. This sequence joins TRBV4-3 and TRBJ2-2; 7 bases fit TRBD2. The germline CDR1 and CDR2 sequences are LGHNA and YSLEER. CDR3 length: 18 amino acids. With 7 bases clipped from V and 2 bases from J, the junction kept 16 bases outside the gene matches. In DNA form, the CDR3 reads TGCGCCAGCACTTGGTCTAGCGGCGGACCGTATAACACCGGGGAGCTGTTTTTT. Its protein product is CASTWSSGGPYNTGELFF.

The chain combines TRBV7-2 with TRBJ1-1, with D possibly being TRBD1 (5 bases). This CDR3 contains 15 residues. Germline values: CDR1 SGHTA, CDR2 FQGNSA. The V end lost 3 bases, the J end lost 3 bases, and 14 bases lay between the germline ends. Here the CDR3 reads CASSFLEGGDTEAFF. CDR3 sequence (DNA): TGTGCCAGCAGCTTTCTTGAGGGAGGGGACACTGAAGCTTTCTTT.

This clonotype turned up a few times. The J gene is TRBJ2-7, the V gene TRBV12-3 or TRBV12-4; 11 nucleotides align to TRBD1. The CDR3 consists of 15 residues. V was pared by 3 bases and J by 1 base, with 2 bases of the junction left unmatched. DNA for the CDR3: TGTGCCAGCAGTTTGGGACAGGGGGGTTCCTACGAGCAGTACTTC. Translated, it gives CASSLGQGGSYEQYF.

This clonotype has a handful of counts. The rearrangement joins TRBV11-2 to TRBJ2-3; D not certain. Germline CDR1 reads SGHAT; CDR2 reads FQNNGV. CDR3 length: 15 amino acids. Trimming shortened V by 0 bases and J by 5 bases, and 12 bases separated the two germline ends. CDR3 amino acids: CASSLDGRRGDTQYF. CDR3 DNA: TGTGCCAGCAGCTTAGATGGCAGGAGAGGAGATACGCAGTATTTT.

In this sample, this clonotype turned up many times. This rearrangement joins TRBV11-2 to TRBJ2-1, with 10 nucleotides matching TRBD2. This CDR3 comprises 17 residues. Germline CDR1 is SGHAT and CDR2 is FQNNGV. V gave up 0 bases and J gave up 2 bases; unmatched junction bases: 4. The CDR3 nucleotides are TGTGCCAGCAGCTTAGATCTGAGCGGGGGGGCCTACAATGAGCAGTTCTTC. It translates to CASSLDLSGGAYNEQFF.

V gene TRBV12-3 or TRBV12-4 combines with J gene TRBJ2-2, with D perhaps TRBD1 (5 bases). The CDR3 spans 12 residues. V shed 5 bases and J shed 8 bases, with 9 bases lying between them. CDR3 in amino acids: CASSTREGELFF. The CDR3 nucleotides read TGTGCCAGCAGTACCAGGGAAGGGGAGCTGTTTTTT.

This clonotype was counted a few times. The DNA for the CDR3 is TGTGCCAGCAGTTTAAGGCTCTTCTCGACCCAGTACTTC. Residues: CASSLRLFSTQYF. This chain connects TRBV6-6 to TRBJ2-5; D unresolved. Germline V gene sequence: CDR1 MNHNY, CDR2 SVGAGI (reference sequence). The CDR3 covers 13 residues. The ends were cut back, 4 bases at V and 7 bases at J, with 13 bases in the middle.

This sequence joins TRBV7-9 and TRBJ2-5; D unclear. Germline-derived CDR1 and CDR2 are SEHNR and FQNEAQ (reference sequence). V lost 3 bases to trimming and J lost 0 bases, with 8 bases between them. The CDR3 runs 14 residues. Here the CDR3 reads CASSFGTHQETQYF. CDR3 bases: TGTGCCAGCAGCTTTGGAACTCACCAAGAGACCCAGTACTTC.